Listed here are 11 T cell receptor beta chains from one sample, sequenced in a study of T cell changes during pregnancy in multiple sclerosis. TCRdb's copy holds only in-frame clones and misses some; the assay was immunoSEQ multiplex PCR. The data contain more than 60,000 clones, 75% to 95% of them singletons. The sequences come from CD4+ T cells from peripheral blood mononuclear cells, collected in the third trimester of pregnancy. These TCRs come from a female donor in good health, enrolled as a control in a pregnancy study.

This clone was found once. The V call is TRBV7-9, the J call TRBJ2-5; TRBD2 matches 8 bases. After removal of 0 bases from V and 0 bases from J, the junction contained 3 bases not matched to a gene. The CDR3 covers 16 residues. CDR1 and CDR2 from the germline V gene are SEHNR and FQNEAQ (reference sequence). As DNA, the CDR3 is TGTGCCAGCAGCTTAGCCAGCGGGGGATACCAAGAGACCCAGTACTTC. Its protein product is CASSLASGGYQETQYF.

This chain joins TRBV6-6 and TRBJ1-1; D not resolved. CDR3 length: 13 residues. CDR1 and CDR2 (germline): MNHNY, SVGAGI (reference sequence). Trimming pared 4 bases from V and 0 bases from J, leaving 6 bases between. CDR3 DNA: TGTGCCAGCAGTTCTCGAGTGAACACTGAAGCTTTCTTT. Its protein is CASSSRVNTEAFF.

The chain joins TRBV18 to TRBJ1-1, with D possibly matching TRBD1 (6 bases). The CDR3 consists of 14 residues. Per the germline V gene, CDR1 is KGHSH and CDR2 is LQKENI. V lost 1 base to trimming and J lost 4 bases, with 10 bases between them. The CDR3 bases are TGTGCCAGCTCACCACAGCAAGGGGGCACTGAAGCTTTCTTT. Protein: CASSPQQGGTEAFF.

The V and J genes are TRBV7-9 and TRBJ2-3; 13 bases line up with TRBD2. V shed 3 bases and J 4 bases; nucleotides not matched to a gene: 7. CDR3 length equals 17 residues. In germline, CDR1 is SEHNR, CDR2 FQNEAQ (reference sequence). The CDR3 DNA is TGTGCCAGCAGCTTTCTGACTAGCGGGGGGAAGTCAGATACGCAGTATTTT. This translates into CASSFLTSGGKSDTQYF.

The rearrangement joins TRBV6-1 to TRBJ1-4; TRBD1 matches at 8 bases. The CDR3 length is 12 residues. V was pared by 2 bases and J by 16 bases, with 6 bases of the junction left unmatched. Germline V CDR1 and CDR2: MNHNS, SASEGT. This chain's CDR3 is CASSENRGGRFF. Here the CDR3 DNA reads TGTGCCAGCAGTGAAAACAGGGGGGGTAGGTTTTTT.

This clone showed up just once. This sequence joins TRBV6-5 and TRBJ2-2; 11 nucleotides line up with TRBD1. The germline gives CDR1 MNHEY, CDR2 SVGAGI. The ends lost 5 bases at V and 5 bases at J; junction bases unmatched: 4. This CDR3 has 15 amino acids. DNA of the CDR3: TGTGCCAGCAGTAGGACAGGGGGCCGGACCGGGGAGCTGTTTTTT. Its protein product is CASSRTGGRTGELFF.

This chain uses TRBV9 with TRBJ2-1; 7 bases match TRBD2. The CDR3 is 15 residues long. J lost 10 bases, V lost 0 bases, and 10 bases had no gene match. Germline V lookup: CDR1 SGDLS, CDR2 YYNGEE. CDR3 bases: TGTGCCAGCAGCGTAGCTACGGGGGGTGGCGTGGAGCAGTTCTTC. This encodes CASSVATGGGVEQFF. The entire variable domain, with the rest obtained from reference TRBV9 and TRBJ2-1, is as follows: DSGVTQTPKHLITATGQRVTLRCSPRSGDLSVYWYQQSLDQGLQFLIQYYNGEERAKGNILERFSAQQFPDLHSELNLSSLELGDSALYFCASSVATGGGVEQFFGPGTRLTVL.

The V call is TRBV5-4, the J call TRBJ1-1; D is unclear. The CDR3 sequence is 14 residues long. The germline V and J ends were trimmed by 2 bases and 6 bases, with 14 bases remaining between them. CDR1 SGHNT and CDR2 YYREEE come from the germline V gene (reference sequence). The CDR3, as DNA: TGTGCCAGCAGCTTTACATTTATGGGCTCTGAAGCTTTCTTT. Translating gives CASSFTFMGSEAFF. Full variable domain (remainder filled in from reference TRBV5-4 and TRBJ1-1): ETGVTQSPTHLIKTRGQQVTLRCSSQSGHNTVSWYQQALGQGPQFIFQYYREEENGRGNFPPRFSGLQFPNYSSELNVNALELDDSALYLCASSFTFMGSEAFFGQGTRLTVV.

The gene calls are TRBV10-1 and TRBJ1-5; unclear D gene. CDR3 length: 17 residues. Trimming pared 2 bases from V and 0 bases from J, leaving 14 bases between. CDR1 is WNHNN and CDR2 is SYGVQD in the germline V gene (reference sequence). Written as DNA, the CDR3 is TGCGCCAGCAGTGAGACCCGGGAGATGAATAGCAATCAGCCCCAGCATTTT. It translates to CASSETREMNSNQPQHF.

This clone was counted a single time. The chain carries TRBV5-6 and TRBJ2-6; D uncertain. The V end lost 6 bases, the J end lost 0 bases, and 7 bases lay between the germline ends. The CDR3 consists of 14 residues. Per the germline V gene, CDR1 is SGHDT and CDR2 is YYEEEE. CDR3 coding DNA: TGTGCCAGCACCCCGTACTCTGGGGCCAACGTCCTGACTTTC. Its protein is CASTPYSGANVLTF.

The rearrangement joins TRBV27 to TRBJ1-1, with 9 bases matching TRBD1. This CDR3 is built from 15 residues. V lost 1 base, J lost 5 bases, and 5 bases stayed unmatched. Germline assignment: CDR1 MNHEY and CDR2 SMNVEV (reference sequence). CDR3 loop: CASSLWGQGDTEAFF. CDR3 nucleotide sequence: TGTGCCAGCAGTTTATGGGGACAGGGAGATACTGAAGCTTTCTTT.